This T cell receptor (beta chain) emerged from a study of beta chain features in type 1 diabetes. Study-level findings and limits: Moderate but significant shortening of TCRB CDR3s was recorded in all four CD4+ subsets from Type 1 diabetes patients. Diminished insertions and augmented deletions at VDJ junctions characterized type 1 diabetes patients. There was no resolution here of whether HLA type influences TCRB rearrangement.

By way of CD45RO/CCR7/CD25/CD127/CD95/CD27, the CD4+ regulatory, stem cell-like memory, central memory and naive cells were sorted. Without exception, sorted populations had purity beyond 98%. The CDR3 totals 14 residues. Trimming took off 1 base at V and 5 bases at J, with 8 bases between the two ends. Germline V gene lookup returns CDR1 SGHDN and CDR2 FVKESK. This clone showed up just a few times. Its antigen is not known. The whole isolated RNA underwent reverse transcription, so sequencing captured expressed TCRB transcripts. This table comes from immunoSEQ multiplex PCR, and its TCRdb copy is limited to in-frame clones, with some not included. The data show 150,000 to 180,000 clones, with 10% to 13% seen just once and roughly 0.5% held by the top ten.

V gene TRBV14 combines with J gene TRBJ2-2; the D gene is possibly TRBD1 (5 bases). Sequenced sample: central memory CD4+ T cells from blood. The source is a man aged 25 to 45 with type 1 diabetes. The CDR3 region has the DNA TGTGCCAGCAGCCAAGTCCAGGGAACCGGGGAGCTGTTTTTT. Translation gives CASSQVQGTGELFF. Looking up the rest from reference TRBV14 and TRBJ2-2 gives the full variable domain: EAGVTQFPSHSVIEKGQTVTLRCDPISGHDNLYWYRRVMGKEIKFLLHFVKESKQDESGMPNNRFLAERTGGTYSTLKVQPAELEDSGVYFCASSQVQGTGELFFGEGSRLTVL.